This T cell receptor (beta chain) was recorded in a study of spatial heterogeneity in lung cancer. The wider study: Alpha-chain sequences were detected in numbers that were consistently lower than beta-chain sequences. Tumor-region counts of TCR transcripts tracked strongly with a T cell module score from matched bulk RNA-seq. General study findings and limits: One measure, the expanded intratumoral alpha and beta TCR count, tracked tumor mutation counts.

There are 12 residues in the CDR3. With V trimmed by 10 bases and J by 7 bases, 6 bases remained unmatched. Germline V gene lookup returns CDR1 MDHEN and CDR2 SYDVKM. This clonotype was counted only a few times. What it recognizes is unknown. Time point reported: sample taken at primary tumor resection. From tumor, nontumor lung or frozen PBMC, whole RNA was taken unsorted for sequencing. Unique molecular identifiers, one per molecule, were present on every TCR cDNA molecule. TCRdb re-derived calls from the 5' RACE reads in MiXCR, one entry per CDR3 protein. The repertoire consists of around 21,000 distinct CDR3 sequences, with under 5.5% occurring once and the leading ten covering about 9.8%.

This clonotype was obtained from a male donor with early-stage non-small cell lung cancer. The sequencing used lung tumor tissue, collected at surgery. J is TRBJ1-4 and V is TRBV28; 7 nucleotides match TRBD1. CDR3 amino acids: CAITTGSEKLFF. CDR3 nucleotides: TGTGCCATCACGACAGGGAGTGAAAAACTGTTTTTT.